A single sample gave rise to the 25 T cell receptor beta chains below, sequenced in a study of cytomegalovirus exposure and HLA in healthy donors. PCR was performed using 60 Vbeta and 13 Jbeta primers. Profiling relied on immunoSEQ multiplex PCR, and the TCRdb table lists in-frame clones only, not all of them. The sample lists 150,000 to 200,000 clones; roughly 79% were seen once. The sequenced material came from PBMCs. These receptors were taken from a male donor in good health and CMV-seronegative.

There are a few counts of this clone. CDR3 region: CASSLNGPGGSETQYF. CDR3 bases: TGTGCCAGCAGCTTAAATGGCCCGGGCGGGTCGGAGACCCAGTACTTC. This rearrangement joins TRBV7-3 to TRBJ2-5, with TRBD2 as a possible D gene (5 bases). The V end was cut by 1 base, the J end by 5 bases, with 17 bases between. Germline V CDR1 and CDR2: SGHTA, FQGTGA. CDR3 length: 16 amino acids.

To note about this clone: At one end the junction does not follow the germline gene, possibly because of a read error. The chain joins TRBV7-9 to TRBJ2-2, with 10 bases identical to TRBD2. Germline V gene data show CDR1 as SEHNR and CDR2 as FQNEAQ (reference sequence). This CDR3 comprises 16 residues. The CDR3 bases are TGTTCCAGCAGCCCGCCAGGACTAGCGGACACCGGGGAGCTGTTTTTT. Encoded protein: CSSSPPGLADTGELFF.

The chain couples TRBV5-1 to TRBJ1-2; D perhaps matches TRBD1 (6 bases). V lost 3 bases and J lost 6, with 18 bases in between. The CDR3 runs 15 residues. Germline V gene data show CDR1 as SGHRS and CDR2 as YFSETQ. The CDR3 nucleotides read TGCGCCAGCAGCTCGGACAGAGACACTATGAATGGCTACACCTTC. Translation: CASSSDRDTMNGYTF. Full variable domain (rest looked up from reference TRBV5-1 and TRBJ1-2): KAGVTQTPRYLIKTRGQQVTLSCSPISGHRSVSWYQQTPGQGLQFLFEYFSETQRNKGNFPGRFSGRQFSNSRSEMNVSTLELGDSALYLCASSSDRDTMNGYTFGSGTRLTVV.

The rearrangement joins TRBV6-6 to TRBJ1-2; D is undetermined. V gave up 2 bases and J gave up 6 bases, with 13 bases separating them. CDR3 length: 14 residues. CDR1 and CDR2 (germline): MNHNY, SVGAGI (reference sequence). CDR3 region: CASSYAWSGNGYTF. CDR3 bases: TGTGCCAGCAGTTACGCGTGGTCCGGGAATGGCTACACCTTC.

This clone was found a few times. The J gene is TRBJ1-5, the V gene TRBV25-1; D is undetermined. The CDR3 runs 13 residues. Germline-derived CDR1 and CDR2 are MGHDK and SYGVNS. The CDR3 sequence is CYGRGERNQPQHF. The DNA for the CDR3 is TGTTATGGCCGGGGAGAGCGCAATCAGCCCCAGCATTTT.

The chain uses TRBV28 and TRBJ1-5; D not resolved. Germline V gene data show CDR1 as MDHEN and CDR2 as SYDVKM. The length of the CDR3 is 15 residues. The germline V and J ends were trimmed by 4 bases and 2 bases, with 12 bases remaining between them. CDR3 coding DNA: TGTGCCAGCAGTTCACCCTCGGTGGGCAATCAGCCCCAGCATTTT. Encoded protein: CASSSPSVGNQPQHF.

The rearrangement joins TRBV6-1 to TRBJ1-1; D might be TRBD1 (5 bases). CDR1 and CDR2 from the germline V gene are MNHNS and SASEGT. Trimming took 6 bases from V and 0 from J, leaving 14 bases between them. The CDR3 consists of 15 residues. For the CDR3, the DNA is TGTGCCAGCAGCCTCTCCGGGGGAATGAACACTGAAGCTTTCTTT. Translating gives CASSLSGGMNTEAFF.

The chain couples TRBV6-5 to TRBJ1-2; D may be TRBD1 (6 bases). The germline gives CDR1 MNHEY, CDR2 SVGAGI. V was clipped by 4 bases and J by 7 bases, with 10 bases between them. CDR3 length: 12 amino acids. CDR3 bases: TGTGCCAGCAGTTCGCAGGGGAGTGGCTACACCTTC. Translating gives CASSSQGSGYTF.

J is TRBJ2-1 and V is TRBV28, with 7 bases aligning to TRBD2. The CDR3 runs 14 residues. The germline CDR1 and CDR2 sequences are MDHEN and SYDVKM. V lost 7 bases and J lost 5; bases outside the gene matches: 8. As DNA, the CDR3 is TGTGCCAGCAACGGGGGGTGGAAAGACAATGAGCAGTTCTTC. Encoded protein: CASNGGWKDNEQFF. The complete variable domain, with remaining parts taken from reference TRBV28 and TRBJ2-1, reads DVKVTQSSRYLVKRTGEKVFLECVQDMDHENMFWYRQDPGLGLRLIYFSYDVKMKEKGDIPEGYSVSREKKERFSLILESASTNQTSMYLCASNGGWKDNEQFFGPGTRLTVL.

This clone turned up a few times. This chain connects TRBV30 to TRBJ1-2; TRBD1 might be the D (6 bases). Germline CDR1 GTSNPN, CDR2 SVGIG (reference sequence). Between the trimmed V and J ends, which lost 2 bases and 6 bases, there was a span of 13 bases. The CDR3 loop spans 13 amino acids. The CDR3 bases are TGTGCCTGGAGTTCAGGGGCGCTCAATGGCTACACCTTC. This codes for CAWSSGALNGYTF.

In DNA form, the CDR3 reads TGTGCCAGCAGCCAACTAGCGGGTCTAAGCTCCTACGAGCAGTACTTC. Amino acids: CASSQLAGLSSYEQYF. This rearrangement joins TRBV7-2 to TRBJ2-7; 9 bases are shared with TRBD2. This CDR3 region has 16 residues. With 5 bases clipped from V and 0 bases from J, the junction kept 8 bases outside the gene matches. CDR1 is SGHTA and CDR2 is FQGNSA in the germline V gene.

For the CDR3, the DNA is TGTGCCAGCAGCTTAGGGACTAGCGGGTTCAATGAGCAGTTCTTC. It yields the protein CASSLGTSGFNEQFF. The genes are TRBV11-3 and TRBJ2-1; 11 bases fit TRBD2. Losses at the gene ends were 1 base for V and 6 bases for J; bases not matched to a gene: 2. CDR1 is SGHNT, CDR2 YENEEA, per germline. The CDR3 is made up of 15 amino acids. Drawing the rest from reference TRBV11-3 and TRBJ2-1, the complete variable domain is EAGVVQSPRYKIIEKKQPVAFWCNPISGHNTLYWYLQNLGQGPELLIRYENEEAVDDSQLPKDRFSAERLKGVDSTLKIQPAELGDSAVYLCASSLGTSGFNEQFFGPGTRLTVL.

The chain has TRBV2 and TRBJ2-7; D perhaps matches TRBD2 (5 bases). V was trimmed by 6 bases and J by 7 bases, leaving 22 bases between them. Per the germline V gene, CDR1 is SNHLY and CDR2 is FYNNEI. The CDR3 length is 15 residues. The CDR3 reads CASSEGSLGVREQYF. DNA of the CDR3: TGTGCCAGCAGCGAGGGCAGCTTGGGTGTGCGAGAGCAGTACTTC.

In regard to this clone: Other DNA sequences in this sample translate to the same CDR3. The chain links TRBV27 to TRBJ1-5; TRBD1 matches 8 bases. After removal of 5 bases from V and 2 bases from J, the junction contained 2 bases not matched to a gene. The CDR3 spans 14 residues. Looked up from germline, CDR1 is MNHEY and CDR2 is SMNVEV (reference sequence). CDR3 sequence (DNA): TGTGCCAGCAGTCCGGACAGGGGCAATCAGCCCCAGCATTTT. Translated, it gives CASSPDRGNQPQHF.

This clone has just a few counts. The chain carries TRBV27 and TRBJ2-1, with D tentatively TRBD2 (6 bases). V lost 0 bases and J 10 bases, leaving 13 bases between the germline ends. CDR1 and CDR2 (germline): MNHEY, SMNVEV (reference sequence). The CDR3 has 14 residues. The CDR3 nucleotides read TGTGCCAGCAGTTTATCGAAGCTAGCGCAAGAGCAGTTCTTC. This codes for CASSLSKLAQEQFF.

This clone was detected a few times. CDR3 coding DNA: TGTGCCAGCAGTGACGGGGGGGCCTACAATGAGCAGTTCTTC. It codes for CASSDGGAYNEQFF. The chain has TRBV25-1 and TRBJ2-1; 8 positions match TRBD2. CDR1 is MGHDK and CDR2 is SYGVNS in the germline V gene. The junction had 0 bases not matched to a gene; V was cut back by 3 bases and J by 2 bases. CDR3 length equals 14 residues.

This clone was recorded a few times. J is TRBJ2-1 and V is TRBV7-7; D perhaps matches TRBD2 (5 bases). This CDR3 is 15 amino acids long. Trimming pared 1 base from V and 4 bases from J, leaving 11 bases between. CDR1 is SSHAT and CDR2 is FNYEAQ in the germline V gene (reference sequence). CDR3: CASSLGVALYNEQFF. CDR3 coding DNA: TGTGCCAGCAGCTTAGGGGTAGCGCTTTACAATGAGCAGTTCTTC. Filled out from reference TRBV7-7 and TRBJ2-1, the complete variable domain reads GAGVSQSPRYKVTKRGQDVTLRCDPISSHATLYWYQQALGQGPEFLTYFNYEAQPDKSGLPSDRFSAERPEGSISTLTIQRTEQRDSAMYRCASSLGVALYNEQFFGPGTRLTVL.

The V gene is TRBV15, the J gene TRBJ1-2; D unresolved. This CDR3 contains 12 residues. Germline V CDR1 and CDR2: LNHNV, YYDKDF (reference sequence). V gave up 9 bases and J gave up 8 bases, with 16 bases separating them. CDR3 region: CATSDGERGYTF. The CDR3 DNA reads TGTGCCACAAGCGACGGGGAGAGAGGCTACACCTTC.

V usage is TRBV7-9 and J usage is TRBJ1-1; 10 bases line up with TRBD1. The V gene's germline CDR1 is SEHNR and CDR2 FQNEAQ (reference sequence). CDR3 length: 14 amino acids. V was clipped by 4 bases and J by 3 bases; unmatched bases: 2. The CDR3 is CASSSGQGDTEAFF. CDR3 nucleotide sequence: TGTGCCAGCAGCTCCGGACAGGGGGACACTGAAGCTTTCTTT.

The chain has TRBV29-1 and TRBJ1-2; the match to TRBD1 covers 7 bases. Germline V gene sequence: CDR1 SQVTM, CDR2 ANQGSEA. This CDR3 contains 13 residues. J lost 2 bases, V lost 6 bases, and 6 bases had no gene match. The CDR3 loop reads CSVTGQTNYGYTF. The CDR3 region has the DNA TGCAGCGTGACGGGACAGACAAACTATGGCTACACCTTC. The variable domain in full, completed from reference TRBV29-1 and TRBJ1-2, reads SAVISQKPSRDICQRGTSLTIQCQVDSQVTMMFWYRQQPGQSLTLIATANQGSEATYESGFVIDKFPISRPNLTFSTLTVSNMSPEDSSIYLCSVTGQTNYGYTFGSGTRLTVV.

The chain couples TRBV30 to TRBJ1-5, with 8 bases aligning to TRBD1. The CDR3 has 16 amino acids. Germline V gene sequence: CDR1 GTSNPN, CDR2 SVGIG (reference sequence). J was trimmed by 7 bases and V by 1 base; bases with no gene match: 12. The CDR3 DNA reads TGTGCCTGGAGTGAGACAGGGGCCCTGGGATGGCAGCCCCAGCATTTT. Protein sequence: CAWSETGALGWQPQHF.

This sequence joins TRBV6-5 and TRBJ2-4, with 11 bases fitting TRBD1. The CDR3 extends over 14 amino acids. CDR1 is MNHEY and CDR2 is SVGAGI in the germline V gene. The junction had 1 base not matched to a gene; V was cut back by 3 bases and J by 6 bases. The CDR3 is CASSYGTGGNIQYF. CDR3 DNA: TGTGCCAGCAGTTATGGGACAGGGGGAAACATTCAGTACTTC.

The chain joins TRBV6-6 to TRBJ1-2; 9 nucleotides agree with TRBD1. The CDR3 spans 13 residues. From germline, CDR1 is MNHNY and CDR2 SVGAGI (reference sequence). The trim removed 8 bases at V and 3 bases at J, leaving 4 bases unmatched. The CDR3 sequence is CASRTGEDYGYTF. Written as DNA, the CDR3 is TGTGCCAGCCGGACAGGGGAGGACTATGGCTACACCTTC.

This clone has a single count. The chain uses TRBV18 and TRBJ2-7, with 9 nucleotides matching TRBD2. The length of the CDR3 is 17 residues. J lost 2 bases, V lost 0 bases, and 8 bases had no gene match. Germline values: CDR1 KGHSH, CDR2 LQKENI. Here the CDR3 DNA reads TGTGCCAGCTCACCACCAGCGGGGGGACCCCGGACCTACGAGCAGTACTTC. This encodes CASSPPAGGPRTYEQYF.

The chain combines TRBV28 with TRBJ2-7; a weak D match, TRBD2 (7 bases). Trimming removed 7 bases from V and 3 bases from J, with 22 bases in between. The CDR3 consists of 16 residues. Germline V gives CDR1 MDHEN, CDR2 SYDVKM. CDR3 coding DNA: TGTGCCAGCACCCCCGGGGGGCAACCTCCCCTCTACGAGCAGTACTTC. Translation: CASTPGGQPPLYEQYF.